The rows below give T cell receptor beta chains drawn from one sample of a study of blood T cell repertoires in COVID-19. Produced via immunoSEQ multiplex PCR; TCRdb's table is partial and in-frame only. The table lists 56,000 or so clones, less than 90% of them singletons, with more than 2.5% in the top ten. The sample taken for sequencing was peripheral blood. The source is a man aged 45-65 years with acute or convalescent COVID-19. CDR3s include the opening cysteine and the closing phenylalanine or tryptophan. A D gene is named only where the DNA matches it firmly. Rows may omit the clone size; those that give it use once, few, many or a size class.

D gene,clone size,J gene,V gene,CDR3 DNA,CDR3 protein
TRBD1,.,TRBJ2-7,TRBV27,TGTGCCAGCAGTTTTGGACAGGGTTATTACGAGCAGTACTTC,CASSFGQGYYEQYF
TRBD1,few,TRBJ1-3,TRBV4-1,TGCGCCAGCAGCCAGACAGGGGTGTATGGAAACACCATATATTTT,CASSQTGVYGNTIYF
TRBD2,.,TRBJ2-1,TRBV11-2,TGTGCCAGCAGCTTCACTAGCGGGAACAGGGATGAGCAGTTCTTC,CASSFTSGNRDEQFF
.,once,TRBJ2-7,TRBV6-1,TGTGCCAGCAGTGAAGTATCCTACGAGCAGTACTTC,CASSEVSYEQYF
.,.,TRBJ1-2,TRBV19,TGTGCCAGTAGTGCGCAGACAGCTAACTATGGCTACACCTTC,CASSAQTANYGYTF
.,.,TRBJ1-4,TRBV6-6,TGTGCCAGCGAGGGACATATGGATGAAAAACTGTTTTTT,CASEGHMDEKLFF
TRBD1,once,TRBJ2-5,TRBV30,TGTGCCGGGCGGGACAGGGGGCTGGAGACCCAGTACTTC,CAGRDRGLETQYF
.,.,TRBJ2-1,TRBV2,TGTGCCAGCCTATATTGGGCGGGGCTGGGGGGCAATGAGCAGTTCTTC,CASLYWAGLGGNEQFF
.,.,TRBJ1-5,TRBV29-1,TGCAGCGTACAGGACCATAGCAATCAGCCCCAGCATTTT,CSVQDHSNQPQHF
.,.,TRBJ2-2,TRBV27,TGTGCCAGCAGCCAACTCGGGGAGCTGTTTTTT,CASSQLGELFF
.,.,TRBJ1-1,TRBV28,TGTGCCAGCAATCCTTATAAGGGGGTTATTACTGAAGCTTTCTTT,CASNPYKGVITEAFF
.,.,TRBJ1-3,TRBV2,TGTGCCAGCAAGGGGCAGAACTCTGGAAACACCATATATTTT,CASKGQNSGNTIYF
TRBD2,.,TRBJ2-3,TRBV7-7,TGTGCTAGCAGCGTAAGATCTGGACTAGCGGGCACAGATACGCAGTATTTT,CASSVRSGLAGTDTQYF
.,.,TRBJ1-1,TRBV10-3,TGTGCCATCAGTGAGAACGAACTCATGAACACTGAAGCTTTCTTT,CAISENELMNTEAFF
TRBD1,.,TRBJ1-5,TRBV30,TGTGCCTGGGGGACAGGGGTTTATAGCAATCAGCCCCAGCATTTT,CAWGTGVYSNQPQHF
.,once,TRBJ2-7,TRBV6-1,TGTGCCAGCAGTGAACCCACAACATCCTACGAGCAGTACTTC,CASSEPTTSYEQYF
.,few,TRBJ1-2,TRBV30,TGTGCCTGGAGTGTGACAGGCGAGTCCTATGGCTACACCTTC,CAWSVTGESYGYTF
TRBD2,.,TRBJ2-7,TRBV7-2,TGTGCCAGCAGCCCCCGCAGGCGGGGGGACTACGAGCAGTACTTC,CASSPRRRGDYEQYF
.,.,TRBJ2-7,TRBV9,TGTGCCAGCAGCGTAGATCCAGGGGAAGTTATGCAGTACTTC,CASSVDPGEVMQYF
TRBD1,.,TRBJ2-7,TRBV13,TGTGCCAGCAGCTTCCGGGACAGACCCTACGAGCAGTACTTC,CASSFRDRPYEQYF
TRBD2,.,TRBJ2-5,TRBV10-3,TGTGCCATCTCTACGGTCGGACTAGCGGGAGGGAAGGGAGAGACCCAGTACTTC,CAISTVGLAGGKGETQYF
.,.,TRBJ2-1,TRBV29-1,TGCAGCGTTGTAGCGTTAAATGAGCAGTTCTTC,CSVVALNEQFF
TRBD2,.,TRBJ2-1,TRBV6-6,TGTGCCAGCAGTCGACCCTGGGGCGGGAGGGGTAGGGATGAGCAGTTCTTC,CASSRPWGGRGRDEQFF
.,.,TRBJ1-6,TRBV11-2,TGTGCCAGCAGCTTAGATCCAGGCAGCAATTCACCCCTCCACTTT,CASSLDPGSNSPLHF
.,.,TRBJ1-2,TRBV13,TGTGCCAGCAGCAACCCGGGGGAGGATCCCAGCGGCTACACCTTC,CASSNPGEDPSGYTF
.,.,TRBJ2-5,TRBV24-1,TGTGCCACCAGTGTAGGAGATTATGGGACCCAGTACTTC,CATSVGDYGTQYF
TRBD2,.,TRBJ2-2,TRBV9,TGTGCCAGCAGCGTCCGCGGGGGGACCACCGGGGAGCTGTTTTTT,CASSVRGGTTGELFF
.,.,TRBJ2-2,TRBV4-2,TGTGCCAGCAGCTTTTCCCAGAAAACCGGGGAGCTGTTTTTT,CASSFSQKTGELFF
.,.,TRBJ2-7,TRBV27,TGTGCCAGCCAAATCCGGGTATCCTCCTACGAGCAGTACTTC,CASQIRVSSYEQYF
TRBD1,.,TRBJ2-7,TRBV4-2,TGTGCCAGCAGGCAGACCGGGACAGGGGGTTACGAGCAGTACTTC,CASRQTGTGGYEQYF
TRBD1,.,TRBJ1-1,TRBV2,TGTGCCAGCAGTGAAGCGGACAGGGAAGCTTTCTTT,CASSEADREAFF
.,.,TRBJ1-5,TRBV7-5,TGTGCCAGAAGCTTAAAGGGGTCAAATAGCAATCAGCCCCAGCATTTT,CARSLKGSNSNQPQHF
.,.,TRBJ1-1,TRBV19,TGTGCCAGTAGTACCTTGGGGGGGCTAAGCACTGAAGCTTTCTTT,CASSTLGGLSTEAFF
.,few,TRBJ2-6,TRBV14,TGTGCCAGCAGCCAAGTGACAGATCCTTGGGCCCGCTCTGGGGCCAACGTCCTGACTTTC,CASSQVTDPWARSGANVLTF
.,few,TRBJ2-5,TRBV5-6,TGTGCCAGCAGCTTACAGCAAGAGACCCAGTACTTC,CASSLQQETQYF
.,.,TRBJ1-6,TRBV24-1,TGTGCCACCAGTGATTTTGGGCCCAGCTCCTATAATTCACCCCTCCACTTT,CATSDFGPSSYNSPLHF
.,.,TRBJ2-5,TRBV18,TGTGCCAGCTCACCACCGGGGATAAGGAGGGGGCGGGGAGAGACCCAGTACTTC,CASSPPGIRRGRGETQYF
TRBD1,.,TRBJ2-7,TRBV11-2,TGTGCCAGCAGCTTAGAACAGGGGTACTACGAGCAGTACTTC,CASSLEQGYYEQYF
TRBD1,.,TRBJ1-6,TRBV5-1,TGCGCCAGCAGCTTTTTCGGGACAGGGGGGTCACCCCTCCACTTT,CASSFFGTGGSPLHF
.,.,TRBJ1-1,TRBV10-1,TGCGCCAGCAGTGAGTTCGCAGGGCCATCTGAAGCTTTCTTT,CASSEFAGPSEAFF
.,.,TRBJ1-1,TRBV28,TGTGCCAGCAGCCTTGGGTCAGGGGAACCCACTGAAGCTTTCTTT,CASSLGSGEPTEAFF
.,.,TRBJ1-4,TRBV30,TGTGCCTGGAGTAAGGGGGCAACTAATGAAAAACTGTTTTTT,CAWSKGATNEKLFF
.,.,TRBJ2-3,TRBV21-1,TGTGCCAGCAGCAAAACCATGGGGCTAGCGGACCCATGGGTTGGCACAGATACGCAGTATTTT,CASSKTMGLADPWVGTDTQYF
.,.,TRBJ1-1,TRBV28,TGTGCCAGCAGTGGTTCCGGGGGGAACACTGAAGCTTTCTTT,CASSGSGGNTEAFF
TRBD1,.,TRBJ1-2,TRBV10-3,TGTGCCATCAGCATGGATGCCCCGGGACAGTCTTATGGCTACACCTTC,CAISMDAPGQSYGYTF